These 13 T cell receptor beta chains were sequenced from one sample in a study of long-term antiretroviral therapy in people with HIV. Run at survey level, the immunoSEQ assay was version v3.0. Sequencing was performed with immunoSEQ multiplex PCR; in TCRdb, only in-frame clones are kept and a portion is missing. The table shows over 35,000 clones, with around 80% occurring only once. The input for sequencing was unsorted PBMCs, taken 1.5 years after starting antiretroviral therapy. The source of these receptors is a man aged 18 to 30 with HIV.

V is TRBV25-1 and J is TRBJ2-1; the match to TRBD2 covers 8 bases. The CDR3 runs 14 residues. The germline CDR1 and CDR2 sequences are MGHDK and SYGVNS. Trimming took 6 bases from V and 2 from J; bases not matched to a gene: 3. CDR3 in DNA: TGTGCCAGCAGCTGGACTAGCACCTACAATGAGCAGTTCTTC. It is translated as CASSWTSTYNEQFF.

CDR3 DNA: TGTGCCAGCAGTTTACTAGGAACTGAAGCTTTCTTT. Amino acids: CASSLLGTEAFF. The gene calls are TRBV28 and TRBJ1-1; D gene ambiguous. Germline CDR1 MDHEN, CDR2 SYDVKM. The CDR3 totals 12 residues. The V end was cut by 2 bases, the J end by 5 bases, with 6 bases between.

The rearrangement joins TRBV15 to TRBJ2-1, with D perhaps TRBD2 (6 bases). The CDR3 length is 14 residues. The germline V gene encodes CDR1 LNHNV and CDR2 YYDKDF (reference sequence). Trimming cost V 1 base and J 8 bases, with 12 bases left between them. This CDR3 is CATSRGGGVDEQFF. The CDR3 DNA follows: TGTGCCACCAGCAGAGGTGGAGGGGTGGATGAGCAGTTCTTC.

CDR3 amino acids: CASSPPFGTGDRTDTQYF. The CDR3 bases are TGTGCCAGCTCACCACCGTTCGGTACAGGGGATCGCACAGATACGCAGTATTTT. The V gene is TRBV18, the J gene TRBJ2-3, with 7 bases lining up with TRBD1. Trimming removed 0 bases from V and 1 base from J; junction bases left unmatched: 10. This CDR3 is 18 amino acids long. The germline V gene encodes CDR1 KGHSH and CDR2 LQKENI.

This clone was seen once. The CDR3 coding sequence is TGTGCCAGCCGGGACTATCTCTACGAGCAGTACTTC. Translation gives CASRDYLYEQYF. The chain joins TRBV28 to TRBJ2-7; TRBD2 matches 7 bases. Germline loops: CDR1 MDHEN, CDR2 SYDVKM. Trimming took 8 bases from V and 3 from J; bases not matched to a gene: 4. This CDR3 contains 12 residues.

The V gene is TRBV19, the J gene TRBJ2-5; TRBD1 matches 7 bases. Germline V CDR1 and CDR2: LNHDA, SQIVND (reference sequence). There are 14 residues in the CDR3. The junction had 1 base not matched to a gene; V was cut back by 3 bases and J by 0 bases. CDR3 in amino acids: CASSIGTDQETQYF. In DNA form, the CDR3 reads TGTGCCAGTAGTATTGGGACAGACCAAGAGACCCAGTACTTC.

The chain links TRBV18 to TRBJ2-3; D is perhaps TRBD1 (6 bases). Deletions cut 4 bases from V and 6 bases from J, with 8 bases between. This CDR3 is built from 12 residues. The V gene's germline CDR1 is KGHSH and CDR2 LQKENI. The CDR3 loop is CASSRRGDTQYF. The DNA for the CDR3 is TGTGCCAGCTCACGAAGGGGGGATACGCAGTATTTT. Full variable domain (missing parts from reference TRBV18 and TRBJ2-3): NAGVMQNPRHLVRRRGQEARLRCSPMKGHSHVYWYRQLPEEGLKFMVYLQKENIIDESGMPKERFSAEFPKEGPSILRIQQVVRGDSAAYFCASSRRGDTQYFGPGTRLTVL.

This chain uses TRBV4-2 with TRBJ2-6; D gene uncertain. Trimming removed 0 bases at V and 0 bases at J, with 3 bases between. Germline V gene lookup returns CDR1 LGHNA and CDR2 YNFKEQ. The CDR3 spans 15 residues. The CDR3 here is CASSQEGSGANVLTF. As DNA, the CDR3 is TGTGCCAGCAGCCAAGAGGGCTCTGGGGCCAACGTCCTGACTTTC.

This chain links TRBV7-9 with TRBJ1-1, with 7 bases that match TRBD1. This CDR3 is built from 12 residues. Germline V gene lookup returns CDR1 SEHNR and CDR2 FQNEAQ (reference sequence). Unmatched junction bases numbered 7, after V lost 4 bases and J lost 11 bases. CDR3 residues: CASSSYQGVAFF. CDR3 sequence (DNA): TGTGCCAGCAGCTCCTATCAGGGGGTGGCTTTCTTT.

This clone was seen a few times. The genes are TRBV2 and TRBJ2-3, with TRBD1 as a possible D gene (5 bases). Trimming removed 4 bases at V and 4 bases at J, with 12 bases between. Germline CDR1 reads SNHLY; CDR2 reads FYNNEI. The CDR3 spans 14 residues. CDR3 region: CASSAARVADTQYF. The CDR3 nucleotides read TGTGCCAGCAGTGCTGCCAGGGTGGCAGATACGCAGTATTTT.

The rearrangement uses TRBV6-6 and TRBJ1-2; 8 bases agree with TRBD1. CDR1 is MNHNY, CDR2 SVGAGI, per germline (reference sequence). V shed 6 bases, J shed 9 bases, and the junction held 15 bases outside the gene matches. The CDR3 is made up of 15 amino acids. The CDR3 is CASRPDVDRGDRYTF. The DNA of the CDR3 is TGTGCCAGCAGACCAGATGTTGACAGGGGAGATCGCTACACCTTC.

This rearrangement joins TRBV28 to TRBJ2-3; 11 bases map to TRBD2. The CDR3 spans 16 residues. Germline-derived CDR1 and CDR2 are MDHEN and SYDVKM. Trimming removed 5 bases from V and 4 bases from J; junction bases left unmatched: 8. The CDR3 protein is CASSPTSGIVADTQYF. The CDR3, as DNA: TGTGCCAGCAGTCCGACTAGCGGGATAGTGGCAGATACGCAGTATTTT.

The chain's CDR3 is CASSQGQGRSNEKLFF. Here the CDR3 DNA reads TGTGCCAGCAGCCAGGGGCAGGGGCGGTCTAATGAAAAACTGTTTTTT. V is TRBV7-9 and J is TRBJ1-4; weak D call: TRBD1 (6 bases). The germline CDR1 and CDR2 sequences are SEHNR and FQNEAQ (reference sequence). CDR3 size: 16 residues. The V and J ends lost 5 bases and 3 bases respectively, with 16 bases between them. Supplemented by reference TRBV7-9 and TRBJ1-4, the full variable domain reads DTGVSQNPRHKITKRGQNVTFRCDPISEHNRLYWYRQTLGQGPEFLTYFQNEAQLEKSRLLSDRFSAERPKGSFSTLEIQRTEQGDSAMYLCASSQGQGRSNEKLFFGSGTQLSVL.